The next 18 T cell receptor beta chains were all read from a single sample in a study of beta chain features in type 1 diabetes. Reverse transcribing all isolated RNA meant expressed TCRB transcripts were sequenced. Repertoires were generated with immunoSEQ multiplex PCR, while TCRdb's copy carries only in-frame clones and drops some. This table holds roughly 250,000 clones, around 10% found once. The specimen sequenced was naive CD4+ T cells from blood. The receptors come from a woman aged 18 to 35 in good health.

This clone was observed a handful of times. The DNA of the CDR3 is TGTGCCAGTAGTATAGATCGGAGGACGCAGTACTTC. This gives the protein CASSIDRRTQYF. V usage is TRBV19 and J usage is TRBJ2-7; maybe TRBD2 (5 bases). The CDR3 runs to 12 residues. V was trimmed by 0 bases and J by 9 bases, leaving 9 bases between them. Germline assignment: CDR1 LNHDA and CDR2 SQIVND (reference sequence).

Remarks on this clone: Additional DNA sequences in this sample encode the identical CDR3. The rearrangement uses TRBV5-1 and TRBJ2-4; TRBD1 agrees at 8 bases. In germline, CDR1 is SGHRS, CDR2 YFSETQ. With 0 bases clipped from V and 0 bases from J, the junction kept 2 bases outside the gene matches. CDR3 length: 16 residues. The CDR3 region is CASSLGQGIAKNIQYF. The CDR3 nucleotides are TGCGCCAGCAGCTTGGGACAGGGGATAGCCAAAAACATTCAGTACTTC.

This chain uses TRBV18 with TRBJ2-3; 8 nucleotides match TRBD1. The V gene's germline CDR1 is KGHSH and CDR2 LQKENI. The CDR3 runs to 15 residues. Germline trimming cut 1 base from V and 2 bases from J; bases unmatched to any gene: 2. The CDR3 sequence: CASSPRQGNTDTQYF. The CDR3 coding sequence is TGTGCCAGCTCACCACGACAGGGGAACACAGATACGCAGTATTTT.

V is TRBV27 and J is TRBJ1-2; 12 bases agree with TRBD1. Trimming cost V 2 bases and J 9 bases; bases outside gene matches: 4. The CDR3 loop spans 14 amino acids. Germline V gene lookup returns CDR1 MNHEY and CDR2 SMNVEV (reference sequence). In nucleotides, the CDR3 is TGTGCCAGCAGTTTAGCCGGGACAGGGGGCAGCTACACCTTC. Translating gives CASSLAGTGGSYTF.

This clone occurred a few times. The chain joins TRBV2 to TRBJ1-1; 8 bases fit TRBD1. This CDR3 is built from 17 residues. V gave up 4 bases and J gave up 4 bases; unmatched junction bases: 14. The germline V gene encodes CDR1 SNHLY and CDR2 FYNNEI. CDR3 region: CASSVGTGDSVGTEAFF. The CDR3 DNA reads TGTGCCAGCAGTGTAGGGACAGGCGACTCGGTTGGCACTGAAGCTTTCTTT.

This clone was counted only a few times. CDR3 nucleotides: TGTGCCAGTAGCACGCCCCGACGCCCGGGAGCTTTCTTT. It encodes CASSTPRRPGAFF. J is TRBJ1-1 and V is TRBV19, with unresolved D. Trimming took off 6 bases at V and 10 bases at J, with 18 bases between the two ends. CDR3 size: 13 residues. From germline, CDR1 is LNHDA and CDR2 SQIVND (reference sequence).

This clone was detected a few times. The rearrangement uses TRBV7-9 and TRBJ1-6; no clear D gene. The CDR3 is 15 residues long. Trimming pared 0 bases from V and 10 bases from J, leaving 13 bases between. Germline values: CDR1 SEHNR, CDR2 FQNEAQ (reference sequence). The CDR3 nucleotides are TGTGCCAGCAGCTTAGCTTCACGTCCTACCTCACCCCTCCACTTT. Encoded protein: CASSLASRPTSPLHF.

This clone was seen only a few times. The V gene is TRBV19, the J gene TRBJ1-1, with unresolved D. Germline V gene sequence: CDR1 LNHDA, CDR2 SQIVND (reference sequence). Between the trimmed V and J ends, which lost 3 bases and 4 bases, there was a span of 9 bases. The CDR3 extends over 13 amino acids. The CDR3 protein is CASSIRRSTEAFF. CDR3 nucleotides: TGTGCCAGTAGTATTCGACGGAGCACTGAAGCTTTCTTT.

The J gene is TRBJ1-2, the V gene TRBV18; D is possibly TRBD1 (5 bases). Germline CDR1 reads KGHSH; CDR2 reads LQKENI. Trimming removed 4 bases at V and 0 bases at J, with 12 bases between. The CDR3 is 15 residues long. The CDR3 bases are TGTGCCAGCTCACAGGGGCAGAAGTCTAACTATGGCTACACCTTC. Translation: CASSQGQKSNYGYTF.

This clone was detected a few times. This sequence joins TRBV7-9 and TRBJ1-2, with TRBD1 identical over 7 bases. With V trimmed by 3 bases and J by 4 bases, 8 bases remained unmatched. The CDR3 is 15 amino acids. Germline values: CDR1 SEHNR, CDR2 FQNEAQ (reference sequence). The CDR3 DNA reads TGTGCCAGCAGCTTCGTTACAGGGGAAGGCTATGGCTACACCTTC. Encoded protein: CASSFVTGEGYGYTF.

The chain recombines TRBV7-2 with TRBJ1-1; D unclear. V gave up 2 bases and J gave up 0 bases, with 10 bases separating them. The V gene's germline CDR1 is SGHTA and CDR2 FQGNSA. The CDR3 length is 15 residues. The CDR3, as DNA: TGTGCCAGCAGCTTATATGCGACAATGAACACTGAAGCTTTCTTT. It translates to CASSLYATMNTEAFF.

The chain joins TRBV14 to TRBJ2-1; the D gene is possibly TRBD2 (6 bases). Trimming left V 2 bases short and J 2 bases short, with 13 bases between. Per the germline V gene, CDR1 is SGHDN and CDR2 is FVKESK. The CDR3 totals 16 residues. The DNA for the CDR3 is TGTGCCAGCAGCCAACCTCCCCGGAGGGCCTACAATGAGCAGTTCTTC. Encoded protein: CASSQPPRRAYNEQFF. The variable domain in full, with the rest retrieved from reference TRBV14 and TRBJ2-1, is EAGVTQFPSHSVIEKGQTVTLRCDPISGHDNLYWYRRVMGKEIKFLLHFVKESKQDESGMPNNRFLAERTGGTYSTLKVQPAELEDSGVYFCASSQPPRRAYNEQFFGPGTRLTVL.

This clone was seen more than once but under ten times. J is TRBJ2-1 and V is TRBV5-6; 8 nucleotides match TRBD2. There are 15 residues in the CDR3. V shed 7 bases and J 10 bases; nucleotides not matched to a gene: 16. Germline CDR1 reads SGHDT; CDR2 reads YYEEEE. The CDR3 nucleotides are TGTGCCAGCCTCCTGAGGGCTAGCGGGCCATCAGAGCAGTTCTTC. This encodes CASLLRASGPSEQFF.

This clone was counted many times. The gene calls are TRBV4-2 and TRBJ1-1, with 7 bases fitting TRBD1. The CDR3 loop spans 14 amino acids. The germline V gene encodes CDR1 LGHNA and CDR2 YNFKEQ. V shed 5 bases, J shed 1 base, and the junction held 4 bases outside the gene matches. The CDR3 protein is CASSTRQGNTEAFF. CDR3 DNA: TGTGCCAGCAGCACCCGACAGGGGAACACTGAAGCTTTCTTT.

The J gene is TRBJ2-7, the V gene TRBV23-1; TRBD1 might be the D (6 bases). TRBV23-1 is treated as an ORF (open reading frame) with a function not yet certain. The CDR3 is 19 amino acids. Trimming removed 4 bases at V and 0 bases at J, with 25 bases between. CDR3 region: CASSPRGYPQGLPSYEQYF. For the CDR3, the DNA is TGCGCCAGCAGTCCTCGCGGGTACCCCCAGGGGCTTCCCTCCTACGAGCAGTACTTC.

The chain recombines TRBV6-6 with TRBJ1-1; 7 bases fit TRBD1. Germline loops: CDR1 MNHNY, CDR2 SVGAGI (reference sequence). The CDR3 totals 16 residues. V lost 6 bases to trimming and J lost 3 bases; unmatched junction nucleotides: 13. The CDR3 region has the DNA TGTGCCAGCAGCACAAGACAGGGCTTGACGGACACTGAAGCTTTCTTT. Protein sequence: CASSTRQGLTDTEAFF.

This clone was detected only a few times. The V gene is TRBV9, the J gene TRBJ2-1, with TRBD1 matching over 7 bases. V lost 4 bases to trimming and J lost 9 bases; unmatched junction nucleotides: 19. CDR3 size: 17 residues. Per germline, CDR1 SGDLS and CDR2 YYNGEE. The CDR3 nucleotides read TGTGCCAGCAGCTATTTCGAGACAGGGCCCCTCGGAGGTGAGCAGTTCTTC. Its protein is CASSYFETGPLGGEQFF. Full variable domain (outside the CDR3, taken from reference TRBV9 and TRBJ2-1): DSGVTQTPKHLITATGQRVTLRCSPRSGDLSVYWYQQSLDQGLQFLIQYYNGEERAKGNILERFSAQQFPDLHSELNLSSLELGDSALYFCASSYFETGPLGGEQFFGPGTRLTVL.

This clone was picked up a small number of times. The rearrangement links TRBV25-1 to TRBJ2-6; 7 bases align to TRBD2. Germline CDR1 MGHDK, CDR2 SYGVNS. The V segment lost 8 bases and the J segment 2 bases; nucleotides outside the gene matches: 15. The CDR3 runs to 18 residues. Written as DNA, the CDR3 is TGTGCCAGCCCGGGGCGGGGGTTCAAGGCGACTGGGGCCAACGTCCTGACTTTC. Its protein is CASPGRGFKATGANVLTF.